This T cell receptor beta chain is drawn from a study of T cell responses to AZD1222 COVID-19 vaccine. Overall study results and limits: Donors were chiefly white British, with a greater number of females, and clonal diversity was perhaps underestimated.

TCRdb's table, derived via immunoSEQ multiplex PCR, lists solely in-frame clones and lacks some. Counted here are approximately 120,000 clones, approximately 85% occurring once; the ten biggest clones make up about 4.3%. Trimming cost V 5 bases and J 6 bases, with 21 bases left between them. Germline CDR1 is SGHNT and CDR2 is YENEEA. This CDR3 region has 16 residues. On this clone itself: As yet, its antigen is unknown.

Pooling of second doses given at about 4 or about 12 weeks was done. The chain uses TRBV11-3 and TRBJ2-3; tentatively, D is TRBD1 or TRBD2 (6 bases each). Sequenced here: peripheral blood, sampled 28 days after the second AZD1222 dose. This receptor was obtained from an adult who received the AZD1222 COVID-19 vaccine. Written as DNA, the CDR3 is TGTGCCAGCAGCCCCAGCCCCCCGGGGGCGGCGGATACGCAGTATTTT. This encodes CASSPSPPGAADTQYF.